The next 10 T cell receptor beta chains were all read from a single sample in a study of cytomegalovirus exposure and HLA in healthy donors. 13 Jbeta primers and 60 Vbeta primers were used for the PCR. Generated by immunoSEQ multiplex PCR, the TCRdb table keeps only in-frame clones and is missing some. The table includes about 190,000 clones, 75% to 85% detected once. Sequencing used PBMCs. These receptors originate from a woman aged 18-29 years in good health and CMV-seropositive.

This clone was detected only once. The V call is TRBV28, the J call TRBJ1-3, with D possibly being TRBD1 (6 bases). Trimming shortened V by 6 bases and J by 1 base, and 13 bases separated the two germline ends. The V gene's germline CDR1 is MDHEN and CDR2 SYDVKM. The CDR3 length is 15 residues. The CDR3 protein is CASRSTDRSGNTIYF. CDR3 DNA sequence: TGTGCCAGCAGGTCGACCGACAGGTCTGGAAACACCATATATTTT. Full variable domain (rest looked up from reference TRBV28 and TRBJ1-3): DVKVTQSSRYLVKRTGEKVFLECVQDMDHENMFWYRQDPGLGLRLIYFSYDVKMKEKGDIPEGYSVSREKKERFSLILESASTNQTSMYLCASRSTDRSGNTIYFGEGSWLTVV.

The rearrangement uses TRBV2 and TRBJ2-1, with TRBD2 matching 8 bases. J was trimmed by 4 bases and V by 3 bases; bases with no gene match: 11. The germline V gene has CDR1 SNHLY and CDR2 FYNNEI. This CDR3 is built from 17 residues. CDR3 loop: CASSERAGALLYNEQFF. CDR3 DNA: TGTGCCAGCAGTGAGAGAGCGGGGGCCCTTCTATACAATGAGCAGTTCTTC.

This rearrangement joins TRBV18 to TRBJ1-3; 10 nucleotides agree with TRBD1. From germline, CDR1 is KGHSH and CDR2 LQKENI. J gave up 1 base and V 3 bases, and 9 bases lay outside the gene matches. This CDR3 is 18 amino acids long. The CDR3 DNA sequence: TGTGCCAGCTCACCTCTCGGGACAGGGGTGGAATCTGGAAACACCATATATTTT. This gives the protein CASSPLGTGVESGNTIYF.

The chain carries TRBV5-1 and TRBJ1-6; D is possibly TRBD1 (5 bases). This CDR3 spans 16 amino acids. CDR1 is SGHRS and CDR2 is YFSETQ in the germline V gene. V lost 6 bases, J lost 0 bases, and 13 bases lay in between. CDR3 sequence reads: CASKVQASSYNSPLHF. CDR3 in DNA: TGCGCCAGCAAGGTACAGGCAAGCTCCTATAATTCACCCCTCCACTTT.

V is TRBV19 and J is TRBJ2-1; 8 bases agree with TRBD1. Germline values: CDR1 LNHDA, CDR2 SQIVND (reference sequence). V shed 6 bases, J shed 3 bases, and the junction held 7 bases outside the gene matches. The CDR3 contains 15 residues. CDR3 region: CASSDRGYHYNEQFF. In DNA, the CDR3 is TGTGCCAGTAGCGACAGGGGTTATCACTACAATGAGCAGTTCTTC.

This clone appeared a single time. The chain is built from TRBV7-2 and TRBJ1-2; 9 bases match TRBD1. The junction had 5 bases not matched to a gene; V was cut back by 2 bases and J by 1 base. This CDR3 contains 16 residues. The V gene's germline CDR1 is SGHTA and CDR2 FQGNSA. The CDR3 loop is CASSLRGDRVNYGYTF. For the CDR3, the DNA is TGTGCCAGCAGCTTAAGGGGGGACAGGGTTAACTATGGCTACACCTTC. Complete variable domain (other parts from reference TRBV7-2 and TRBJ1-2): GAGVSQSPSNKVTEKGKDVELRCDPISGHTALYWYRQSLGQGLEFLIYFQGNSAPDKSGLPSDRFSAERTGGSVSTLTIQRTQQEDSAVYLCASSLRGDRVNYGYTFGSGTRLTVV.

The CDR3 sequence: CASSLPDRKNTQYF. CDR3 sequence (DNA): TGTGCCAGCAGTTTACCGGACAGAAAAAATACGCAGTATTTT. The chain recombines TRBV27 with TRBJ2-3, with D possibly being TRBD1 (6 bases). V was clipped by 2 bases and J by 7 bases, with 13 bases between them. In germline, CDR1 is MNHEY, CDR2 SMNVEV (reference sequence). The CDR3 has 14 amino acids.

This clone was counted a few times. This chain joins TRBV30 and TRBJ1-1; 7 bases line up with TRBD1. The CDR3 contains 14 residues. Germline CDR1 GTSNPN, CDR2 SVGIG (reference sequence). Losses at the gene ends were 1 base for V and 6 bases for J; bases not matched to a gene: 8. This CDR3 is CAWSARQGVPEAFF. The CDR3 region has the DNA TGTGCCTGGAGTGCCCGACAGGGAGTCCCTGAAGCTTTCTTT. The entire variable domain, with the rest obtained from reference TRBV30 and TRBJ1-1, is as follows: SQTIHQWPATLVQPVGSPLSLECTVEGTSNPNLYWYRQAAGRGLQLLFYSVGIGQISSEVPQNLSASRPQDRQFILSSKKLLLSDSGFYLCAWSARQGVPEAFFGQGTRLTVV.

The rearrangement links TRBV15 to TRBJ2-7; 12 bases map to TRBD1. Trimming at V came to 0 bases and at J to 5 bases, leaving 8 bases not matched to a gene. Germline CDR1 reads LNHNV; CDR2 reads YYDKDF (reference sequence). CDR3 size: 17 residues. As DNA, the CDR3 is TGTGCCACCAGCAGAGAAACCCCGGGACAGGGGGCCCACGAGCAGTACGTC. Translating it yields CATSRETPGQGAHEQYV.

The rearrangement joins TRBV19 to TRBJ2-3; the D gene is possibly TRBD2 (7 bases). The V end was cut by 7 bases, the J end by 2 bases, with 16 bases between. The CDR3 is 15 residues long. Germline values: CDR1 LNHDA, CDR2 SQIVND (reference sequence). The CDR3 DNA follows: TGTGCCAGTACAGATGGGCGGGGGCTCACAGATACGCAGTATTTT. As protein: CASTDGRGLTDTQYF. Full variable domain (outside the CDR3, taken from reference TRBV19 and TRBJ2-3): DGGITQSPKYLFRKEGQNVTLSCEQNLNHDAMYWYRQDPGQGLRLIYYSQIVNDFQKGDIAEGYSVSREKKESFPLTVTSAQKNPTAFYLCASTDGRGLTDTQYFGPGTRLTVL.